A single sample is the source of the 27 T cell receptor beta chains below, sequenced in a study of OX40 agonist ivuxolimab in advanced cancers. The assay was immunoSEQ multiplex PCR, and TCRdb's table has in-frame clones only and misses some. The repertoire holds about 11,000 clones, roughly nine tenths seen once, with about 30% in the top ten. Source: CD4+ or CD8+ T cells sorted from blood, taken in a trial of the OX40 agonist ivuxolimab. The source of these receptors is an adult with an advanced solid tumor such as melanoma, head and neck, liver or kidney cancer.

V and J are TRBV27 and TRBJ2-7; maybe TRBD2 (6 bases). V gave up 3 bases and J gave up 3 bases, with 15 bases separating them. Germline-derived CDR1 and CDR2 are MNHEY and SMNVEV (reference sequence). The length of the CDR3 is 15 residues. The CDR3 nucleotides are TGTGCCAGCAGTTTGGTAGCGGAATTTTACTACGAGCAGTACTTC. Protein sequence: CASSLVAEFYYEQYF.

The rearrangement links TRBV6-5 to TRBJ2-7; tentative D call: TRBD2 (5 bases). V was clipped by 3 bases and J by 3 bases, with 15 bases between them. CDR1 MNHEY and CDR2 SVGAGI come from the germline V gene. The CDR3 runs 15 residues. This CDR3 reads CASSYIRGRSYEQYF. DNA for the CDR3: TGTGCCAGCAGTTATATCCGGGGTAGGAGCTACGAGCAGTACTTC.

The chain combines TRBV5-3 with TRBJ2-7, with D unclear. TRBV5-3 is flagged as an ORF with uncertain function. This CDR3 comprises 12 residues. V was pared by 8 bases and J by 3 bases, with 12 bases between. The CDR3 coding sequence is TGTGCCAGCAGCCCGGGTGGCTACGAGCAGTACTTC. It codes for CASSPGGYEQYF.

V gene TRBV27 combines with J gene TRBJ2-7, with 7 nucleotides matching TRBD1. CDR1 is MNHEY, CDR2 SMNVEV, per germline (reference sequence). Germline trimming cut 6 bases from V and 7 bases from J; bases unmatched to any gene: 15. This CDR3 is 15 amino acids long. The CDR3 is CASSTRDRATREQYF. CDR3 bases: TGTGCCAGCAGCACCCGCGACAGGGCTACGAGGGAGCAGTACTTC.

V is TRBV7-9 and J is TRBJ2-7; 10 bases fit TRBD1. CDR3 size: 15 residues. The trim removed 5 bases at V and 3 bases at J, leaving 7 bases unmatched. Germline V gene sequence: CDR1 SEHNR, CDR2 FQNEAQ (reference sequence). In nucleotides, the CDR3 is TGTGCCAGCAGCGCCGGGACAGGGGAGCTCTACGAGCAGTACTTC. Amino acids: CASSAGTGELYEQYF.

J is TRBJ1-1 and V is TRBV19, with D unresolved. V was trimmed by 6 bases and J by 0 bases, leaving 8 bases between them. CDR1 and CDR2 (germline): LNHDA, SQIVND (reference sequence). This CDR3 contains 13 residues. This CDR3 is CASSVQLNTEAFF. For the CDR3, the DNA is TGTGCCAGTAGCGTCCAGTTGAACACTGAAGCTTTCTTT.

The rearrangement links TRBV5-1 to TRBJ1-4; TRBD1 agrees at 7 bases. Germline loops: CDR1 SGHRS, CDR2 YFSETQ. The CDR3 length is 13 residues. J was trimmed by 8 bases and V by 2 bases; bases with no gene match: 3. The CDR3 region has the DNA TGCGCCAGCAGCTTCCAGGGGGGGGAAAAACTGTTTTTT. Translation: CASSFQGGEKLFF.

The chain links TRBV30 to TRBJ2-1; a possible D gene is TRBD1 (5 bases). CDR3 size: 15 residues. Germline CDR1 reads GTSNPN; CDR2 reads SVGIG (reference sequence). Trimming cost V 1 base and J 2 bases, with 12 bases left between them. The CDR3 DNA follows: TGTGCCTGGAGTGGGCTAGGGGCCACCTACAATGAGCAGTTCTTC. It yields the protein CAWSGLGATYNEQFF.

This chain links TRBV5-1 with TRBJ2-7; 9 bases line up with TRBD2. The CDR3 contains 16 residues. Germline V gives CDR1 SGHRS, CDR2 YFSETQ. J was trimmed by 4 bases and V by 0 bases; bases with no gene match: 8. This chain's CDR3 is CASSLVSREGGYEQYF. CDR3 nucleotide sequence: TGCGCCAGCAGCTTGGTCTCGCGGGAGGGCGGGTACGAGCAGTACTTC. Filled out from reference TRBV5-1 and TRBJ2-7, the complete variable domain reads KAGVTQTPRYLIKTRGQQVTLSCSPISGHRSVSWYQQTPGQGLQFLFEYFSETQRNKGNFPGRFSGRQFSNSRSEMNVSTLELGDSALYLCASSLVSREGGYEQYFGPGTRLTVT.

This clone has just one count. The CDR3 coding sequence is TGTGCCAGCAGCGTAGGGCCTGGGAGACAGGGGGGCACAGATACGCAGTATTTT. Residues: CASSVGPGRQGGTDTQYF. V gene TRBV9 combines with J gene TRBJ2-3, with 9 bases matching TRBD1. This CDR3 spans 18 amino acids. The trim removed 0 bases at V and 1 base at J, leaving 9 bases unmatched. Germline loops: CDR1 SGDLS, CDR2 YYNGEE.

V is TRBV28 and J is TRBJ2-7; no definite D call. The germline CDR1 and CDR2 sequences are MDHEN and SYDVKM. V lost 5 bases and J 3 bases, leaving 17 bases between the germline ends. The CDR3 contains 15 residues. CDR3 DNA sequence: TGTGCCAGCAGTCCATCTTTCTCTAGACACTACGAGCAGTACTTC. As protein: CASSPSFSRHYEQYF.

The genes are TRBV6-5 and TRBJ1-1; D is possibly TRBD1 (6 bases). The CDR3 is made up of 13 amino acids. The germline gives CDR1 MNHEY, CDR2 SVGAGI. V was pared by 0 bases and J by 4 bases, with 6 bases between. The chain's CDR3 is CASSYSGATEAFF. Here the CDR3 DNA reads TGTGCCAGCAGTTACTCGGGGGCCACTGAAGCTTTCTTT.

The V call is TRBV30, the J call TRBJ2-1; D remains ambiguous. This CDR3 has 18 residues. Germline V gives CDR1 GTSNPN, CDR2 SVGIG (reference sequence). V was pared by 3 bases and J by 2 bases, with 23 bases between. CDR3 sequence (DNA): TGTGCCTGGAGGGGATTAGATGGGCTGACGAATACCTACAATGAGCAGTTCTTC. Its translation: CAWRGLDGLTNTYNEQFF.

V usage is TRBV7-6 and J usage is TRBJ1-2, with TRBD1 matching over 7 bases. Germline-derived CDR1 and CDR2 are SGHVS and FNYEAQ. CDR3 size: 13 residues. V was pared by 8 bases and J by 5 bases, with 8 bases of the junction left unmatched. For the CDR3, the DNA is TGTGCCAGCGGCCGACAGGGAGGATATGGCTACACCTTC. Protein product: CASGRQGGYGYTF.

V is TRBV5-6 and J is TRBJ2-2; TRBD2 matches at 9 bases. This CDR3 comprises 17 residues. Germline V gene sequence: CDR1 SGHDT, CDR2 YYEEEE. The V segment lost 0 bases and the J segment 4 bases; nucleotides outside the gene matches: 7. The CDR3 nucleotides are TGTGCCAGCAGCTTGGCTAGCGGGATCTGGGGCACCGGGGAGCTGTTTTTT. Translated: CASSLASGIWGTGELFF.

This rearrangement joins TRBV4-1 to TRBJ2-7; D ambiguous. The germline V gene encodes CDR1 MGHRA and CDR2 YSYEKL. Trimming left V 0 bases short and J 4 bases short, with 13 bases between. The CDR3 spans 15 residues. In nucleotides, the CDR3 is TGCGCCAGCAGCCAAGAAGTCCACAGACTTTACGAGCAGTACTTC. It is translated as CASSQEVHRLYEQYF.

In DNA form, the CDR3 reads TGTGCCAGCAGCATCGACGATGCTTACGAGCAGTACTTC. The encoded protein is CASSIDDAYEQYF. The rearrangement links TRBV7-6 to TRBJ2-7, with D hard to call. Deletions cut 5 bases from V and 4 bases from J, with 12 bases between. Germline V CDR1 and CDR2: SGHVS, FNYEAQ. This CDR3 spans 13 amino acids.

V is TRBV4-1 and J is TRBJ2-1; tentative D call: TRBD2 (6 bases). CDR1 and CDR2 (germline): MGHRA, YSYEKL. This CDR3 spans 14 amino acids. The germline V and J ends were trimmed by 4 bases and 8 bases, with 15 bases remaining between them. CDR3 DNA sequence: TGCGCCAGCAGCCGTAGCGACGGGAGTTATGAGCAGTTCTTC. Translation: CASSRSDGSYEQFF.

In its sample, this clone was seen a few times. The chain is built from TRBV25-1 and TRBJ2-1; D may be TRBD1 (5 bases). This CDR3 has 16 amino acids. The ends were cut back, 2 bases at V and 2 bases at J, with 13 bases in the middle. CDR1 is MGHDK and CDR2 is SYGVNS in the germline V gene. CDR3 in DNA: TGTGCCAGCAGTGAAGAGTTAGGGGCTGCCTACAATGAGCAGTTCTTC. Its translation is CASSEELGAAYNEQFF.

The gene calls are TRBV25-1 and TRBJ2-1, with TRBD1 as a possible D gene (6 bases). V was pared by 0 bases and J by 6 bases, with 9 bases between. This CDR3 has 14 amino acids. Germline V gives CDR1 MGHDK, CDR2 SYGVNS. The CDR3, as DNA: TGTGCCAGCAGTGAATATGGGGACACCAATGAGCAGTTCTTC. Translation: CASSEYGDTNEQFF.

The V and J genes are TRBV2 and TRBJ2-1; no firm D call. V was pared by 7 bases and J by 2 bases, with 6 bases between. The CDR3 spans 12 residues. CDR1 is SNHLY and CDR2 is FYNNEI in the germline V gene. CDR3 nucleotides: TGTGCCAGCAAGCGACCCTACAATGAGCAGTTCTTC. Its translation is CASKRPYNEQFF.

This chain uses TRBV6-4 with TRBJ1-5; D might be TRBD1 (6 bases). Germline V gives CDR1 MRHNA, CDR2 SNTAGT. Between the trimmed V and J ends, which lost 8 bases and 6 bases, there was a span of 17 bases. The CDR3 runs to 14 residues. As DNA, the CDR3 is TGTGCCAGCTCCCCCGAGGGGGATAGTCAGCCCCAGCATTTT. This encodes CASSPEGDSQPQHF.

The J gene is TRBJ2-6, the V gene TRBV15, with D unresolved. Trimming shortened V by 0 bases and J by 4 bases, and 7 bases separated the two germline ends. Germline values: CDR1 LNHNV, CDR2 YYDKDF (reference sequence). The CDR3 has 15 amino acids. The CDR3 region is CATSREGSGANVLTF. Here the CDR3 DNA reads TGTGCCACCAGCAGAGAGGGGTCCGGGGCCAACGTCCTGACTTTC.

V gene TRBV5-1 combines with J gene TRBJ2-5; D unclear. Germline V gene sequence: CDR1 SGHRS, CDR2 YFSETQ. The CDR3 has 15 amino acids. The ends were cut back, 0 bases at V and 7 bases at J, with 16 bases in the middle. CDR3 DNA sequence: TGCGCCAGCAGCTTGGAAATGGTGTCTGTGGGGACCCAGTACTTC. This gives the protein CASSLEMVSVGTQYF. Variable domain in full (rest from reference TRBV5-1 and TRBJ2-5): KAGVTQTPRYLIKTRGQQVTLSCSPISGHRSVSWYQQTPGQGLQFLFEYFSETQRNKGNFPGRFSGRQFSNSRSEMNVSTLELGDSALYLCASSLEMVSVGTQYFGPGTRLLVL.

Only one count was recorded for this clone. The chain uses TRBV28 and TRBJ2-1; D perhaps matches TRBD2 (6 bases). With 5 bases removed from V and 8 bases from J, the gap between germline ends came to 10 bases. Germline CDR1 and CDR2: MDHEN and SYDVKM. The CDR3 is 12 residues long. The chain's CDR3 is CASSLGGDEQFF. The DNA for the CDR3 is TGTGCCAGCAGTCTGGGCGGGGATGAGCAGTTCTTC.

The chain combines TRBV18 with TRBJ2-7; 9 positions match TRBD1. CDR1 and CDR2 from the germline V gene are KGHSH and LQKENI. This CDR3 has 17 amino acids. Trimming cost V 5 bases and J 0 bases; bases outside gene matches: 11. In nucleotides, the CDR3 is TGTGCCAGCTCATCGGGACAGGGTGAGTTCTCCTCCTACGAGCAGTACTTC. This encodes CASSSGQGEFSSYEQYF.

This clone was picked up a small number of times. The V call is TRBV4-1, the J call TRBJ2-7; 10 bases agree with TRBD1. The CDR3 totals 15 residues. J lost 7 bases, V lost 5 bases, and 11 bases had no gene match. Germline V gene sequence: CDR1 MGHRA, CDR2 YSYEKL. This CDR3 is CASSLPGTGEGEQYF. The CDR3 DNA follows: TGCGCCAGCAGCTTACCCGGGACAGGGGAGGGGGAGCAGTACTTC.